The 24 T cell receptor beta chains reported below all come from one sample, sequenced in a study of blood T cell repertoires in COVID-19 (TCRdb year 2020). Preparation of the library involved the immunoSEQ multiplex PCR assay. Drawn from immuneACCESS, this table holds only the in-frame rearrangements with V and J called that TCRdb kept. Clones are partly lost; checked studies trace under half to an unresolved V gene and leave the rest unexplained. This sample comprises around 250,000 clones, approximately 82% of them detected only once. The ten biggest clones cover about 5.7% of the sample. The sample consisted of peripheral blood. Every receptor here comes from an elderly man with acute or convalescent COVID-19.

This clone is a singleton in its sample. The chain has TRBV25-1 and TRBJ2-7, with 8 bases identical to TRBD1. V lost 3 bases, J lost 3 bases, and 7 bases stayed unmatched. Germline loops: CDR1 MGHDK, CDR2 SYGVNS. The length of the CDR3 is 15 residues. The CDR3 DNA sequence: TGTGCCAGCAGTGACTTTGGACAGGGTTTCTACGAGCAGTACTTC. It yields the protein CASSDFGQGFYEQYF.

V and J are TRBV7-2 and TRBJ1-6, with D perhaps TRBD1 (5 bases). Per the germline V gene, CDR1 is SGHTA and CDR2 is FQGNSA. V was trimmed by 5 bases and J by 0 bases, leaving 11 bases between them. CDR3 length: 16 residues. CDR3: CASSPTQGSYNSPLHF. The CDR3, as DNA: TGTGCCAGCAGCCCCACCCAGGGCTCCTATAATTCACCCCTCCACTTT.

The rearrangement links TRBV10-3 to TRBJ1-6, with 8 bases matching TRBD1. The CDR3 has 14 residues. The germline V gene has CDR1 ENHRY and CDR2 SYGVKD. V shed 7 bases and J 7 bases; nucleotides not matched to a gene: 6. In DNA form, the CDR3 reads TGTGCCATCAAGGGGACAGGAAAGAATTCACCCCTCCACTTT. Its protein product is CAIKGTGKNSPLHF.

The chain uses TRBV6-5 and TRBJ2-7; maybe TRBD1 (6 bases). Germline V gene data show CDR1 as MNHEY and CDR2 as SVGAGI. The CDR3 sequence is 14 residues long. V lost 8 bases and J lost 3, with 17 bases in between. CDR3 residues: CASVEGTSYYEQYF. The CDR3 DNA follows: TGTGCCAGCGTTGAGGGGACATCGTACTACGAGCAGTACTTC.

CDR3 residues: CASSQRGTGELFF. CDR3 sequence (DNA): TGTGCCAGCAGCCAAAGGGGAACAGGGGAGCTGTTTTTT. V is TRBV3-1 (or the pseudogene TRBV3-2) and J is TRBJ2-2, with TRBD1 as a possible D gene (5 bases). Germline CDR1 LGHDT, CDR2 YNNKEL (reference sequence). The CDR3 has 13 residues. V was trimmed by 2 bases and J by 8 bases, leaving 9 bases between them.

The rearrangement uses TRBV30 and TRBJ2-2, with TRBD2 matching 12 bases. The CDR3 contains 16 residues. V dropped 3 bases and J dropped 3; count of bases not matched to a gene: 5. Germline V gene lookup returns CDR1 GTSNPN and CDR2 SVGIG (reference sequence). CDR3 in amino acids: CAWRLAGGPDTGELFF. As DNA, the CDR3 is TGTGCCTGGAGGCTAGCGGGAGGGCCGGACACCGGGGAGCTGTTTTTT.

In its sample, this clone was seen once. V is TRBV4-2 and J is TRBJ1-1; 8 bases align to TRBD1. Trimming cost V 2 bases and J 0 bases; bases outside gene matches: 11. This CDR3 contains 18 residues. Germline assignment: CDR1 LGHNA and CDR2 YNFKEQ. CDR3 sequence: CASSQIRTGIFMNTEAFF. The CDR3 nucleotides are TGTGCCAGCAGCCAAATCAGGACAGGGATTTTCATGAACACTGAAGCTTTCTTT.

In DNA, the CDR3 is TGTGCCTGGAGGGGGACAGGGCATCTCTATGGCTACACCTTC. The encoded protein is CAWRGTGHLYGYTF. The chain has TRBV30 and TRBJ1-2; 9 nucleotides align to TRBD1. Germline values: CDR1 GTSNPN, CDR2 SVGIG (reference sequence). After removal of 3 bases from V and 4 bases from J, the junction contained 6 bases not matched to a gene. This CDR3 spans 14 amino acids.

The CDR3 DNA sequence: TGTGCCAGCAGTTATGGGACAGGGCTATTGGAGACCCAGTACTTC. The encoded protein is CASSYGTGLLETQYF. The chain has TRBV6-5 and TRBJ2-5; TRBD1 agrees at 9 bases. This CDR3 has 15 amino acids. With 3 bases clipped from V and 5 bases from J, the junction kept 7 bases outside the gene matches. The germline gives CDR1 MNHEY, CDR2 SVGAGI.

This clone appeared a single time. The CDR3 DNA follows: TGCGCCAGCAGCCCGCGCGAAAACACCGGGGAGCTGTTTTTT. It specifies CASSPRENTGELFF. The chain recombines TRBV5-1 with TRBJ2-2; no firm D call. Germline V gene sequence: CDR1 SGHRS, CDR2 YFSETQ. CDR3 size: 14 residues. V lost 4 bases and J lost 2, with 9 bases in between.

The chain uses TRBV9 and TRBJ2-7; TRBD2 aligns across 15 bases. Germline values: CDR1 SGDLS, CDR2 YYNGEE. This CDR3 is 16 amino acids long. Trimming cost V 3 bases and J 9 bases; bases outside gene matches: 10. The CDR3 region has the DNA TGTGCCAGCAGCGCTACGCCGGGACTAGCGGGAGGCGGGCAGTACTTC. Its translation: CASSATPGLAGGGQYF.

The V gene is TRBV9, the J gene TRBJ2-3, with TRBD2 matching over 7 bases. Germline loops: CDR1 SGDLS, CDR2 YYNGEE. This CDR3 comprises 16 residues. V was pared by 4 bases and J by 2 bases, with 10 bases of the junction left unmatched. Written as DNA, the CDR3 is TGTGCCAGCAGCATTGAACCTAGCGGCTACACAGATACGCAGTATTTT. It is translated as CASSIEPSGYTDTQYF.

This clone was seen only once. Other DNA sequences in this sample translate to the same CDR3. The chain is built from TRBV3-1 (or the pseudogene TRBV3-2) and TRBJ2-7; 10 bases fit TRBD2. The CDR3 has 14 amino acids. Losses at the gene ends were 4 bases for V and 5 bases for J; bases not matched to a gene: 5. CDR1 is LGHDT, CDR2 YNNKEL, per germline (reference sequence). The CDR3 protein is CASSPLAGVNEQYF. In DNA form, the CDR3 reads TGTGCCAGCAGCCCCCTAGCGGGAGTTAACGAGCAGTACTTC.

This clone was detected a few times. The chain couples TRBV2 to TRBJ1-2; 7 bases fit TRBD1. Germline lookup yields CDR1 SNHLY and CDR2 FYNNEI. The J segment lost 2 bases and the V segment lost 7 bases, leaving 7 bases of the junction unmatched. The CDR3 contains 14 residues. This CDR3 reads CASNKDRINYGYTF. CDR3 in DNA: TGTGCCAGCAATAAGGACAGGATCAACTATGGCTACACCTTC.

The rearrangement links TRBV3-1 (or the pseudogene TRBV3-2) to TRBJ1-1; D gene uncertain. This CDR3 has 13 amino acids. Trimming stripped 2 bases from V and 6 bases from J, with 10 bases between. CDR1 and CDR2 from the germline V gene are LGHDT and YNNKEL (reference sequence). The CDR3 region has the DNA TGTGCCAGCAGCCAACTCAACGGGGCTGAAGCTTTCTTT. Translating gives CASSQLNGAEAFF.

The chain is built from TRBV12-3 or TRBV12-4 and TRBJ2-1; 13 bases are a match to TRBD2. V was clipped by 6 bases and J by 15 bases; unmatched bases: 8. The CDR3 is 13 amino acids. The CDR3 protein is CASSLMGLAGLFF. CDR3 bases: TGTGCCAGCAGCCTAATGGGACTAGCGGGGCTGTTCTTC.

The chain carries TRBV7-2 and TRBJ2-1; maybe TRBD1 (6 bases). CDR1 SGHTA and CDR2 FQGNSA come from the germline V gene. This CDR3 spans 15 amino acids. V shed 5 bases and J shed 0 bases, with 11 bases lying between them. CDR3: CASSPLGGSYNEQFF. The CDR3 coding sequence is TGTGCCAGCAGCCCTCTAGGGGGCTCCTACAATGAGCAGTTCTTC.

The J gene is TRBJ2-3, the V gene TRBV5-6; 9 bases line up with TRBD2. This CDR3 contains 16 residues. V was clipped by 4 bases and J by 5 bases; unmatched bases: 11. Germline CDR1 reads SGHDT; CDR2 reads YYEEEE. DNA for the CDR3: TGTGCCAGCAGCGACGAACCGGGACTAGCTTTAGATACGCAGTATTTT. Protein product: CASSDEPGLALDTQYF.

The chain links TRBV19 to TRBJ2-7; 7 positions match TRBD1. There are 17 residues in the CDR3. Per germline, CDR1 LNHDA and CDR2 SQIVND (reference sequence). Trimming at V came to 5 bases and at J to 0 bases, leaving 13 bases not matched to a gene. The CDR3 region is CASSSRPDRASSYEQYF. Here the CDR3 DNA reads TGTGCCAGTAGTTCTCGCCCCGACAGGGCCAGCTCCTACGAGCAGTACTTC.

The chain couples TRBV6-2 or TRBV6-3 to TRBJ2-2; possible D gene TRBD2, 5 bases. Germline-derived CDR1 and CDR2 are MNHEY and SVGEGT. Trimming shortened V by 1 base and J by 0 bases, and 12 bases separated the two germline ends. The CDR3 spans 17 residues. CDR3: CASSYYRTASNTGELFF. CDR3 DNA sequence: TGTGCCAGCAGTTACTACCGGACTGCTTCGAACACCGGGGAGCTGTTTTTT.

The rearrangement uses TRBV5-1 and TRBJ1-1; a weak D match, TRBD1 (5 bases). V shed 1 base and J shed 7 bases, with 14 bases lying between them. The CDR3 loop spans 14 amino acids. In germline, CDR1 is SGHRS, CDR2 YFSETQ. DNA of the CDR3: TGCGCCAGCAGCTTGCCCCGGCCGGGGGATGAAGCTTTCTTT. Its protein is CASSLPRPGDEAFF. Variable domain in full (rest from reference TRBV5-1 and TRBJ1-1): KAGVTQTPRYLIKTRGQQVTLSCSPISGHRSVSWYQQTPGQGLQFLFEYFSETQRNKGNFPGRFSGRQFSNSRSEMNVSTLELGDSALYLCASSLPRPGDEAFFGQGTRLTVV.

The chain joins TRBV18 to TRBJ1-1; a possible D gene is TRBD1 (5 bases). The V end lost 3 bases, the J end lost 0 bases, and 8 bases lay between the germline ends. The CDR3 loop spans 14 amino acids. Per the germline V gene, CDR1 is KGHSH and CDR2 is LQKENI. DNA for the CDR3: TGTGCCAGCTCACCCTCGACAGTGAACACTGAAGCTTTCTTT. It codes for CASSPSTVNTEAFF.

The chain uses TRBV5-1 and TRBJ1-1; D not resolved. The ends were cut back, 0 bases at V and 8 bases at J, with 11 bases in the middle. In germline, CDR1 is SGHRS, CDR2 YFSETQ. CDR3 size: 13 residues. The CDR3 nucleotides read TGCGCCAGCAGCTTGGGGCTAGGATTCGAAGCTTTCTTT. Protein sequence: CASSLGLGFEAFF.

This chain links TRBV7-9 with TRBJ1-2; 10 bases map to TRBD1. There are 14 residues in the CDR3. Trimming at V came to 5 bases and at J to 8 bases, leaving 8 bases not matched to a gene. Per germline, CDR1 SEHNR and CDR2 FQNEAQ (reference sequence). CDR3 DNA: TGTGCCAGCAGCATCGACGGGACAGGGGCAGGCTACACCTTC. This encodes CASSIDGTGAGYTF.